Sequencing of this T cell receptor (beta chain) was carried out in a study of blood T cell repertoires in COVID-19. In the study overall: In each case, the material was cDNA or gDNA derived from T cells, B-cell-depleted T cells, or PBMCs.

How the authors handled the data: Estimates of nucleated cell counts were drawn from the amplification of reference gene primers. The data were produced by immunoSEQ multiplex PCR, yet TCRdb's version contains in-frame clones alone and is incomplete. The V and J calls and the clone size are those of that table, but D and trimming were determined from the DNA. The sample has around 270,000 clones, 84% seen once. The CDR3 covers 16 residues. In germline, CDR1 is SNHLY, CDR2 FYNNEI. Trimming removed 2 bases from V and 7 bases from J; junction bases left unmatched: 14. Source material: peripheral blood. The TCR comes from a woman in her forties who had recovered from COVID-19. The chain recombines TRBV2 with TRBJ2-7, with TRBD1 matching over 7 bases. CDR3 sequence (DNA): TGTGCCAGCAGTGAACTAGGAACAGGGGAAACTAGGGAGCAGTACTTC. This sequence encodes CASSELGTGETREQYF.